The TCR beta chain under discussion was sequenced for a study of shared clonotypes between healthy human individuals. The wider study: Researchers assigned three CD4 naive, three CD4 memory, two CD8 naive and one CD8 memory plate to each donor.

Profiling relied on immunoSEQ multiplex PCR, and the TCRdb table lists in-frame clones only, not all of them. Of around 2.1 million clones detected, 85% to 95% appear once; the ten largest clones hold around 1.7%. Study conclusions and caveats: What naive subsets generally showed was a larger estimated richness than memory subsets showed.

Germline V lookup: CDR1 SGHKS, CDR2 YYEKEE (reference sequence). The V gene lost 0 bases and the J gene lost 2 bases, with 9 bases spanning the gap. CDR3 length equals 14 residues. Notes on this clone: Antigen unknown.

CD45RO-negative CD8 cells positively selected for CCR7 made up the naive population, which excluded terminally differentiated effector memory CD45RA+ cells. The chain employs TRBV5-5 and TRBJ2-7; unclear D gene. Sequenced material: naive CD8+ T cells from PBMCs. The receptor comes from a man in his late teens or twenties in good health. Some clones in this sample may be carry-over from other donors' samples. CDR3 in DNA: TGTGCCAGCAGCTTGGCCGGGTTTACCTACGAGCAGTACTTC. It encodes CASSLAGFTYEQYF. Filled out from reference TRBV5-5 and TRBJ2-7, the complete variable domain reads DAGVTQSPTHLIKTRGQQVTLRCSPISGHKSVSWYQQVLGQGPQFIFQYYEKEERGRGNFPDRFSARQFPNYSSELNVNALLLGDSALYLCASSLAGFTYEQYFGPGTRLTVT.